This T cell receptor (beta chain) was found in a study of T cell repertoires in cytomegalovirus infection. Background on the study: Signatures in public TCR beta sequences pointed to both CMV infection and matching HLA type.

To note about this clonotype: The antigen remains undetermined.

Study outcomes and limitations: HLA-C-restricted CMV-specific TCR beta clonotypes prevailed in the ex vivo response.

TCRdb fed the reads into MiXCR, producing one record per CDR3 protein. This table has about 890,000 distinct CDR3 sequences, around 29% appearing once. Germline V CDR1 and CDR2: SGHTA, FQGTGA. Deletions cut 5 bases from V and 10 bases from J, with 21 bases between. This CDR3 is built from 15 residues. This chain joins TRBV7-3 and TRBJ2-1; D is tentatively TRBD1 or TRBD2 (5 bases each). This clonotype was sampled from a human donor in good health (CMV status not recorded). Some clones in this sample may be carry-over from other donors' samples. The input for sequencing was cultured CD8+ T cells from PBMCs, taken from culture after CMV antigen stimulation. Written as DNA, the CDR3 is TGTGCCAGCAGCCCCCTCCCGGGGCCGTACTGGGAGCAGTTCTTC. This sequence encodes CASSPLPGPYWEQFF.